In this sample, the clone carrying this T cell receptor beta chain turned up a few times. The target antigen is unknown. The data were taken from a study of CD8 T cells in ankylosing spondylitis. Study results and limitations: A number of the motif variants had already been described in reactive arthritis synovial fluid and blood. Within matched ankylosing spondylitis synovial fluid, disease-linked clones were reportedly significantly enriched. Disease-linked clones were CD8+ and relatively rare in peripheral blood. Blood from ankylosing spondylitis patients appeared to carry a characteristic roughly 8-variant TCR beta motif.

TCRdb reprocessed the 5' RACE reads with MiXCR, giving one entry per CDR3 protein. This sample has roughly 440,000 distinct CDR3 sequences, with 15% to 20% found just once. Sequenced: blood, either unsorted or a sorted T cell fraction (not recorded which). The origin of this receptor is a male donor with ankylosing spondylitis.

CDR3 amino acids: CASSLFLGRQGRGNSYEQYF. The CDR3 DNA sequence: TGTGCCAGCAGCTTATTCCTCGGCCGACAGGGACGGGGGAACTCCTACGAGCAGTACTTC. V and J are TRBV7-6 and TRBJ2-7, with D tentatively TRBD1 (7 bases). Trimming pared 2 bases from V and 0 bases from J, leaving 26 bases between. The germline V gene encodes CDR1 SGHVS and CDR2 FNYEAQ. This CDR3 has 20 amino acids. Using reference TRBV7-6 and TRBJ2-7 for the parts outside the CDR3, the full variable domain is GAGVSQSPRYKVTKRGQDVALRCDPISGHVSLYWYRQALGQGPEFLTYFNYEAQQDKSGLPNDRFSAERPEGSISTLTIQRTEQRDSAMYRCASSLFLGRQGRGNSYEQYFGPGTRLTVT.